This T cell receptor beta chain was documented in a study of T cell responses to AZD1222 COVID-19 vaccine. Overall study results and limits: Seropositivity was recorded at baseline in only a handful of AZD1222 recipients.

With regard to this clone: Its antigen is unidentified.

The assay was immunoSEQ multiplex PCR, and TCRdb's table has in-frame clones only and misses some. The sample lists more than 65,000 clones, roughly 80% occurring once. Germline loops: CDR1 SGHNT, CDR2 YYREEE (reference sequence). The trim removed 2 bases at V and 8 bases at J, leaving 3 bases unmatched. The CDR3 runs 14 residues. The clonotype comes from an adult in good health. The rearrangement links TRBV5-4 to TRBJ1-4, with 10 nucleotides matching TRBD1. This specimen consisted of peripheral blood, obtained on day 0 of AZD1222 vaccination. In DNA, the CDR3 is TGTGCCAGCAGCTTAGGGACAGGGGAAGAAAAACTGTTTTTT. Translated, it gives CASSLGTGEEKLFF.